The present entry profiles one T cell receptor (beta chain) with its context. Its specificity is not known. Everyone who gave samples was a healthy Caucasian. These data come from a study of identical twins. Points from the study as a whole: Conclusions came from cross-sectional statistical analysis, not from following the same donors. Carriage of fewer insertions was seen in abundant cord blood beta clonotypes, whereas memory repertoires showed none.

A universal primer site arose from template switching, and cDNA bore unique molecular identifiers. TCRdb independently ran MiXCR on the 5' RACE reads; one entry per CDR3 protein. The data contain roughly 1.6 million distinct CDR3 sequences, about 30% of them singletons. The sequence came from a newborn girl in good health. The sample consisted of cord blood.

CDR3 nucleotide sequence: TGCGCCAGCAGCTTGGCCGTGGGGGGTAGCGCTGAAGCTTTCTTT. It is translated as CASSLAVGGSAEAFF. This chain uses TRBV5-1 with TRBJ1-1, with a tentative D call TRBD1 (5 bases). There are 15 residues in the CDR3. The V gene's germline CDR1 is SGHRS and CDR2 YFSETQ. Trimming stripped 0 bases from V and 6 bases from J, with 15 bases between.